This T cell receptor (beta chain) was sequenced for a study of control samples from healthy donors and cancer patients. Only in-frame clones appear in the TCRdb table, and some are missing; sequencing was by immunoSEQ multiplex PCR. Of more than 80,000 clones listed, just over 90% are singletons. Sequencing was performed on blood. This TCR was recovered from a man in his late teens or twenties in good health.

The CDR3 sequence: CAIRTDPNTGELFF. The CDR3 DNA sequence: TGTGCCATCAGGACAGATCCTAACACCGGGGAGCTGTTTTTT. The gene calls are TRBV10-3 and TRBJ2-2; a weak D match, TRBD1 (5 bases). Germline V gene data show CDR1 as ENHRY and CDR2 as SYGVKD. There are 14 residues in the CDR3. The ends were cut back, 6 bases at V and 2 bases at J, with 10 bases in the middle.